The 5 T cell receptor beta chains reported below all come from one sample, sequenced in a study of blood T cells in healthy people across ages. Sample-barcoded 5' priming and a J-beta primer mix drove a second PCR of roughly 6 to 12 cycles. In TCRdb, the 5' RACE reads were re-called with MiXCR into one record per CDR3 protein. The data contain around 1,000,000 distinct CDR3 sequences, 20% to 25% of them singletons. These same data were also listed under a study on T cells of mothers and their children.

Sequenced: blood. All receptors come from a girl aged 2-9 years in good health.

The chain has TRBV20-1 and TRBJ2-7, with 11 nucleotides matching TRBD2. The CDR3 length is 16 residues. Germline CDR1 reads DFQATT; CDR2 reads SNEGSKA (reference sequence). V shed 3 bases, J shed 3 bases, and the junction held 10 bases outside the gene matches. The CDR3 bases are TGCAGTGCTAGTCCTAATGTAGCGGGAGGGTACTACGAGCAGTACTTC. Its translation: CSASPNVAGGYYEQYF.

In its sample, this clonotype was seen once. The CDR3 is CASSLNTYRAEGYTF. The CDR3 bases are TGCGCCAGCAGCTTGAATACCTACAGGGCAGAAGGCTACACCTTC. The chain employs TRBV5-1 and TRBJ1-2; TRBD1 might be the D (6 bases). CDR1 is SGHRS and CDR2 is YFSETQ in the germline V gene. The CDR3 runs to 15 residues. V lost 1 base and J lost 8, with 18 bases in between.

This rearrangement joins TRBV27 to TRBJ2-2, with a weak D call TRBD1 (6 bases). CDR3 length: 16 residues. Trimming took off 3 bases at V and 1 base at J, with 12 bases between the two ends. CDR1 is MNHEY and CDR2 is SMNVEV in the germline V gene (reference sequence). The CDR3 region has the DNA TGTGCCAGCAGTTTTCTACAGGGAGTGAACACCGGGGAGCTGTTTTTT. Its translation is CASSFLQGVNTGELFF.

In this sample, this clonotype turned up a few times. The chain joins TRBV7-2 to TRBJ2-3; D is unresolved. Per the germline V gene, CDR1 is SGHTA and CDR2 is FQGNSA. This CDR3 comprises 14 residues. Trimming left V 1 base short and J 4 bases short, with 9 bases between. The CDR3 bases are TGTGCCAGCAGCTTAGAAGAGTTCGCAGATACGCAGTATTTT. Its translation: CASSLEEFADTQYF. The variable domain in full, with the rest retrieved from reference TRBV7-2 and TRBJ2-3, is GAGVSQSPSNKVTEKGKDVELRCDPISGHTALYWYRQSLGQGLEFLIYFQGNSAPDKSGLPSDRFSAERTGGSVSTLTIQRTQQEDSAVYLCASSLEEFADTQYFGPGTRLTVL.

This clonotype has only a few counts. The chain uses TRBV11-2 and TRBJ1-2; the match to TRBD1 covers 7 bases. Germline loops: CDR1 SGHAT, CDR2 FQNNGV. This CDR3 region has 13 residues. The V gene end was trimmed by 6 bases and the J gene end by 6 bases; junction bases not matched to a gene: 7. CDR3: CASSDDRVDGYTF. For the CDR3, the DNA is TGTGCCAGCAGTGACGACAGGGTAGATGGCTACACCTTC.